The clone carrying this TCR beta chain was detected only a few times. The antigen remains unidentified. Unique molecular identifiers were incorporated when the TCRbeta library was constructed. MiXCR was run by TCRdb on the PCR reads, yielding one entry per CDR3 protein. This table has under 400,000 distinct CDR3 sequences, approximately 23% appearing once. This record comes from a study of T-cell reconstitution after alpha-beta-depleted transplantation in children. Study outcomes and limitations: In patients about two months after transplant, alpha-beta T cells reportedly arose from several hundred expanded graft clones.

CDR1 is GTSNPN and CDR2 is SVGIG in the germline V gene (reference sequence). There are 13 residues in the CDR3. V shed 0 bases and J shed 2 bases, with 8 bases lying between them. The clonotype originates from a male patient aged 10-17 years who had a stem cell transplant for acute lymphoblastic leukemia, so the T cells may come from the graft donor. The specimen was PBMCs, mostly from graft donor cells, collected 180 days after TCRalphabeta/CD19-depleted stem cell transplant. This rearrangement joins TRBV30 to TRBJ2-7; the D gene is possibly TRBD2 (6 bases). CDR3 nucleotides: TGTGCCTGGAGTGTCTGGGGGGCCTACGAGCAGTACTTC. Translating it yields CAWSVWGAYEQYF.